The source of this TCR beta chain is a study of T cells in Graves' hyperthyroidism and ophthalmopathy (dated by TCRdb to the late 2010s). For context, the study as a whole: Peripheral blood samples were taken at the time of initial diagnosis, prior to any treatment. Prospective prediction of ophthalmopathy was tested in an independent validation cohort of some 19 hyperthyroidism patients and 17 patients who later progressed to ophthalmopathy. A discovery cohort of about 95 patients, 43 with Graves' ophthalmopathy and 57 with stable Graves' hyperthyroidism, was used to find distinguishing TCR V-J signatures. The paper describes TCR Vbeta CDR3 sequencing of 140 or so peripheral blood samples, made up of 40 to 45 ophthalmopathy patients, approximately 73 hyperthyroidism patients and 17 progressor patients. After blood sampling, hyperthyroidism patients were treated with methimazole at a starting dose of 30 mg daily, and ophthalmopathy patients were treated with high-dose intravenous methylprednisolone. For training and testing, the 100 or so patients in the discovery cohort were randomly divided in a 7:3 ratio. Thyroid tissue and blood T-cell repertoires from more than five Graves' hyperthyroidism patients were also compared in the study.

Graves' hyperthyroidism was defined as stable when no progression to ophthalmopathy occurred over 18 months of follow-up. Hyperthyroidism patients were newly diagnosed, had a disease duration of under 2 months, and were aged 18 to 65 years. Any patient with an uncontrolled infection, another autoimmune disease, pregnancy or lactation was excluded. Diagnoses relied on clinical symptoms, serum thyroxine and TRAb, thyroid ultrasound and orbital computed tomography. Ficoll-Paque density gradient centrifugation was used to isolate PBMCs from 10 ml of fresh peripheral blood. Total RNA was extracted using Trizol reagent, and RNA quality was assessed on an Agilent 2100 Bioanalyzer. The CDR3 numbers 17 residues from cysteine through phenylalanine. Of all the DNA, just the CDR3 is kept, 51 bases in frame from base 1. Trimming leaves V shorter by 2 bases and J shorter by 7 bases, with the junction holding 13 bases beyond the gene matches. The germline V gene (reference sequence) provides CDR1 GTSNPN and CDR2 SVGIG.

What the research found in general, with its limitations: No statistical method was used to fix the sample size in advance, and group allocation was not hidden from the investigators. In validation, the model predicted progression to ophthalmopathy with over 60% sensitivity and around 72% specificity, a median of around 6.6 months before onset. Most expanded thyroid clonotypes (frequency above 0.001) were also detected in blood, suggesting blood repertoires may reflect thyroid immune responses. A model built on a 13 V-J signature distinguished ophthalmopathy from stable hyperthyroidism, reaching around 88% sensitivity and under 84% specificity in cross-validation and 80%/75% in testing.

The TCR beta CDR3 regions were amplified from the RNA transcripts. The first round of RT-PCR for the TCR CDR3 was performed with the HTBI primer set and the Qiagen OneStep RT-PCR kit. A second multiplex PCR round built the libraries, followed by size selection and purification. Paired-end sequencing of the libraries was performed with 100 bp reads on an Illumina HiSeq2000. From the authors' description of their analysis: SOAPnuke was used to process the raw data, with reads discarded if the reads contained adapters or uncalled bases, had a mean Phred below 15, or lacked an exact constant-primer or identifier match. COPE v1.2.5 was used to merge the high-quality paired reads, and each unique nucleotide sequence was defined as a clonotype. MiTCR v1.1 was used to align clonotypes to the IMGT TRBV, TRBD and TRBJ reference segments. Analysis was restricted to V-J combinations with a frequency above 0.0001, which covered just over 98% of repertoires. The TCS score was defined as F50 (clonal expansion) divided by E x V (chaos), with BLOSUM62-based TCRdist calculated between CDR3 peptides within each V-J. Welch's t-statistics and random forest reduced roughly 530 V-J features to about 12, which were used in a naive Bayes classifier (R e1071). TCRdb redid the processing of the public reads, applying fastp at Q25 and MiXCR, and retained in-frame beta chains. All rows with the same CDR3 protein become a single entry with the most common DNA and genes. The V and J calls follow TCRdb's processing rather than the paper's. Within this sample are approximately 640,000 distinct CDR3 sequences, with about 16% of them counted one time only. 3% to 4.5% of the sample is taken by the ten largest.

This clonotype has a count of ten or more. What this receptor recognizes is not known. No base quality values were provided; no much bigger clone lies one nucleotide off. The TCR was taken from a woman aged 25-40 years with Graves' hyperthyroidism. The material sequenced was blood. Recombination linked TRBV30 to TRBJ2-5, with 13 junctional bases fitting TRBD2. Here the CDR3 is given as CAWSRKEGLAGEVTQYF. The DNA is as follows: TGTGCCTGGAGTCGAAAGGAAGGACTAGCGGGAGAGGTGACCCAGTACTTC.